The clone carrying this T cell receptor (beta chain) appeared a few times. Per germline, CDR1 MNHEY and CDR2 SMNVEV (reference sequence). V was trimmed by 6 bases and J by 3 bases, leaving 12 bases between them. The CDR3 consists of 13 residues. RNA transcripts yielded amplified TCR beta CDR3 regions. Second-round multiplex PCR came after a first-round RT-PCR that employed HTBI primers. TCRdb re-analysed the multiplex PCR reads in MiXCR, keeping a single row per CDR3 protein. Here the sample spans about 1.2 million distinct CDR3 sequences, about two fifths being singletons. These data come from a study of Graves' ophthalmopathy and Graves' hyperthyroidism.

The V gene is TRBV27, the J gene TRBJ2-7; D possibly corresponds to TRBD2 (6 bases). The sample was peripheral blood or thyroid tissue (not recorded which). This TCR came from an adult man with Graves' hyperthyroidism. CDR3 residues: CASRSGQSYEQYF. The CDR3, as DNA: TGTGCCAGCAGAAGCGGGCAAAGCTACGAGCAGTACTTC.